The 28 T cell receptor beta chains given below trace back to one sample, sequenced in a study of T cell responses to AZD1222 COVID-19 vaccine. Measured with immunoSEQ multiplex PCR; TCRdb has only the in-frame clones, and not every one. The repertoire holds some 150,000 clones, approximately 90% seen once, with 2% to 2.5% in the top ten. The sample in question was peripheral blood, obtained on day 0 of AZD1222 vaccination. The receptor source for this set is an adult in good health.

The chain combines TRBV14 with TRBJ2-7; no clear D gene. This CDR3 is built from 13 residues. V was cut by 4 bases and J by 3 bases, with 10 bases left in between. Germline CDR1 SGHDN, CDR2 FVKESK. The CDR3 protein is CASSLGRRYEQYF. CDR3 coding DNA: TGTGCCAGCAGCCTCGGACGACGCTACGAGCAGTACTTC.

The chain couples TRBV5-4 to TRBJ2-6; 12 bases are shared with TRBD2. Germline V CDR1 and CDR2: SGHNT, YYREEE (reference sequence). V lost 4 bases, J lost 1 base, and 6 bases stayed unmatched. This CDR3 is 18 amino acids long. CDR3 protein: CASSIPTSGGSGANVLTF. The CDR3 coding sequence is TGTGCCAGCAGCATTCCTACTAGCGGGGGGTCTGGGGCCAACGTCCTGACTTTC. The whole variable domain, remainder taken from reference TRBV5-4 and TRBJ2-6, is ETGVTQSPTHLIKTRGQQVTLRCSSQSGHNTVSWYQQALGQGPQFIFQYYREEENGRGNFPPRFSGLQFPNYSSELNVNALELDDSALYLCASSIPTSGGSGANVLTFGAGSRLTVL.

The V and J genes are TRBV2 and TRBJ1-4; possibly TRBD1 for D (6 bases). The CDR3 covers 12 residues. Germline V lookup: CDR1 SNHLY, CDR2 FYNNEI. V lost 6 bases to trimming and J lost 7 bases, with 9 bases between them. The CDR3 reads CASRPDSEKLFF. The CDR3 coding sequence is TGTGCCAGCAGACCGGACAGTGAAAAACTGTTTTTT.

The chain recombines TRBV27 with TRBJ1-5; possible D gene TRBD1, 5 bases. Germline V lookup: CDR1 MNHEY, CDR2 SMNVEV (reference sequence). There are 14 residues in the CDR3. Trimming removed 5 bases from V and 4 bases from J, with 12 bases in between. CDR3 residues: CASSHGGSNQPQHF. DNA of the CDR3: TGTGCCAGCAGTCACGGGGGATCAAATCAGCCCCAGCATTTT.

The chain couples TRBV12-3 or TRBV12-4 to TRBJ1-2, with D possibly matching TRBD1 (5 bases). This CDR3 region has 13 residues. With 3 bases removed from V and 5 bases from J, the gap between germline ends came to 10 bases. CDR3 in amino acids: CASSFDRVYGYTF. CDR3 nucleotide sequence: TGTGCCAGCAGTTTTGACAGAGTTTATGGCTACACCTTC.

V gene TRBV2 combines with J gene TRBJ1-2, with no clear D. The CDR3 is made up of 13 amino acids. V dropped 1 base and J dropped 8 bases, with 11 bases sitting between them. CDR1 is SNHLY and CDR2 is FYNNEI in the germline V gene. CDR3: CASSEGAGNGYTF. The CDR3 coding sequence is TGTGCCAGCAGTGAAGGGGCAGGCAACGGCTACACCTTC.

V is TRBV9 and J is TRBJ2-3, with a possible D match to TRBD2 (6 bases). This CDR3 is 14 amino acids long. Germline V gene data show CDR1 as SGDLS and CDR2 as YYNGEE. V was trimmed by 2 bases and J by 6 bases, leaving 13 bases between them. CDR3 amino acids: CASSVSGRLDTQYF. Here the CDR3 DNA reads TGTGCCAGCAGCGTTAGTGGGAGGTTGGATACGCAGTATTTT.

The chain recombines TRBV6-1 with TRBJ2-7; a possible D gene is TRBD2 (6 bases). Trimming removed 0 bases from V and 5 bases from J, with 11 bases in between. The germline gives CDR1 MNHNS, CDR2 SASEGT. This CDR3 is built from 14 residues. The CDR3 reads CASSEAGLPNEQYF. DNA of the CDR3: TGTGCCAGCAGTGAAGCGGGACTCCCCAACGAGCAGTACTTC.

The chain employs TRBV6-4 and TRBJ1-2, with a weak D call TRBD1 (5 bases). Trimming took off 10 bases at V and 6 bases at J, with 12 bases between the two ends. This CDR3 comprises 11 residues. CDR1 is MRHNA and CDR2 is SNTAGT in the germline V gene. The CDR3 protein is CATLSGNGYTF. In DNA form, the CDR3 reads TGTGCCACGCTCTCAGGGAATGGCTACACCTTC.

The chain couples TRBV19 to TRBJ2-3; 7 bases line up with TRBD2. The J segment lost 2 bases and the V segment lost 5 bases, leaving 7 bases of the junction unmatched. The CDR3 runs 15 residues. CDR1 and CDR2 (germline): LNHDA, SQIVND (reference sequence). CDR3 in amino acids: CASSPFGTITDTQYF. The CDR3 DNA reads as TGTGCCAGTAGTCCCTTCGGGACTATCACAGATACGCAGTATTTT.

As to this clone: An end of the junction does not agree with germline; a read error may underlie this. The V and J genes are TRBV4-2 and TRBJ2-2; D gene uncertain. Per germline, CDR1 LGHNA and CDR2 YNFKEQ. The CDR3 extends over 14 amino acids. This CDR3 reads CASSQDRNTGELFF. CDR3 bases: TGTGCCAGTAGCCAAGATCGGAACACCGGGGAGCTGTTTTTT.

V and J are TRBV4-2 and TRBJ1-1; maybe TRBD1 (5 bases). The CDR3 spans 15 residues. Trimming removed 3 bases at V and 0 bases at J, with 11 bases between. The V gene's germline CDR1 is LGHNA and CDR2 YNFKEQ. The DNA for the CDR3 is TGTGCCAGCAGCCAGGGGGGAGGGATGAACACTGAAGCTTTCTTT. Protein: CASSQGGGMNTEAFF.

This clone was found a few times. The rearrangement joins TRBV6-1 to TRBJ1-5; no clear D. The CDR3 length is 15 residues. Germline CDR1 reads MNHNS; CDR2 reads SASEGT. V gave up 3 bases and J gave up 1 base, with 10 bases separating them. In DNA, the CDR3 is TGTGCCAGCAGTGAGACGGTGTGGAGCAATCAGCCCCAGCATTTT. Protein sequence: CASSETVWSNQPQHF.

V gene TRBV11-2 combines with J gene TRBJ2-1; 7 positions agree with TRBD2. The CDR3 sequence is 15 residues long. Germline CDR1 and CDR2: SGHAT and FQNNGV. The ends lost 0 bases at V and 8 bases at J; junction bases unmatched: 7. CDR3 DNA: TGTGCCAGCAGCTTAGAAACGGGAGGAGGGGATGAGCAGTTCTTC. It translates to CASSLETGGGDEQFF. Supplemented by reference TRBV11-2 and TRBJ2-1, the full variable domain reads EAGVAQSPRYKIIEKRQSVAFWCNPISGHATLYWYQQILGQGPKLLIQFQNNGVVDDSQLPKDRFSAERLKGVDSTLKIQPAKLEDSAVYLCASSLETGGGDEQFFGPGTRLTVL.

This chain connects TRBV7-2 to TRBJ2-7; 7 nucleotides match TRBD2. From germline, CDR1 is SGHTA and CDR2 FQGNSA. The V gene end was trimmed by 0 bases and the J gene end by 2 bases; junction bases not matched to a gene: 1. There are 14 residues in the CDR3. CDR3 coding DNA: TGTGCCAGCAGCTTAGCGGGAGGGCCCTACGAGCAGTACTTC. Protein product: CASSLAGGPYEQYF.

The CDR3 sequence: CASRQGGNTIYF. Here the CDR3 DNA reads TGTGCCAGCAGGCAGGGTGGAAACACCATATATTTT. The rearrangement uses TRBV5-6 and TRBJ1-3; possible D gene TRBD1, 5 bases. V was trimmed by 5 bases and J by 3 bases, leaving 6 bases between them. The CDR3 has 12 residues. Germline assignment: CDR1 SGHDT and CDR2 YYEEEE.

A single count supports this clone. This chain links TRBV5-1 with TRBJ2-7; 9 bases fit TRBD1. The length of the CDR3 is 15 residues. V lost 3 bases to trimming and J lost 4 bases; unmatched junction nucleotides: 8. CDR1 SGHRS and CDR2 YFSETQ come from the germline V gene. The CDR3 DNA follows: TGCGCCAGCAGCTCGAATGCCGGGACAGGGTACGAGCAGTACTTC. It yields the protein CASSSNAGTGYEQYF. The entire variable domain, with the rest obtained from reference TRBV5-1 and TRBJ2-7, is as follows: KAGVTQTPRYLIKTRGQQVTLSCSPISGHRSVSWYQQTPGQGLQFLFEYFSETQRNKGNFPGRFSGRQFSNSRSEMNVSTLELGDSALYLCASSSNAGTGYEQYFGPGTRLTVT.

The J gene is TRBJ1-4, the V gene TRBV27; possibly TRBD1 for D (5 bases). Trimming removed 6 bases at V and 7 bases at J, with 15 bases between. The germline gives CDR1 MNHEY, CDR2 SMNVEV (reference sequence). This CDR3 is 14 amino acids long. Here the CDR3 reads CASSTGYGGEKLFF. CDR3 sequence (DNA): TGTGCCAGCAGCACAGGCTACGGGGGTGAAAAACTGTTTTTT. Drawing the rest from reference TRBV27 and TRBJ1-4, the complete variable domain is EAQVTQNPRYLITVTGKKLTVTCSQNMNHEYMSWYRQDPGLGLRQIYYSMNVEVTDKGDVPEGYKVSRKEKRNFPLILESPSPNQTSLYFCASSTGYGGEKLFFGSGTQLSVL.

J is TRBJ2-1 and V is TRBV10-2; D is uncertain. V lost 5 bases, J lost 3 bases, and 14 bases lay in between. Germline V gene sequence: CDR1 WSHSY, CDR2 SAAADI. The CDR3 loop spans 15 amino acids. The CDR3 protein is CASSWSDTGYNEQFF. The CDR3 nucleotides are TGCGCCAGCAGTTGGAGCGACACCGGCTACAATGAGCAGTTCTTC.

V and J are TRBV9 and TRBJ1-1, with TRBD1 matching 9 bases. Germline V CDR1 and CDR2: SGDLS, YYNGEE. This CDR3 is built from 12 residues. V lost 3 bases, J lost 10 bases, and 4 bases stayed unmatched. The CDR3 region has the DNA TGTGCCAGCAGCGGCGACAGGGGGACAGCTTTCTTT. As protein: CASSGDRGTAFF.

The count of this clone is one. The chain links TRBV27 to TRBJ1-2, with D uncertain. V was trimmed by 5 bases and J by 3 bases, leaving 16 bases between them. The germline gives CDR1 MNHEY, CDR2 SMNVEV (reference sequence). This CDR3 is built from 15 residues. CDR3 DNA sequence: TGTGCCAGCAGTATTTATGGCCCGGGCCACTATGGCTACACCTTC. It translates to CASSIYGPGHYGYTF.

The chain employs TRBV29-1 and TRBJ2-7; D unclear. There are 12 residues in the CDR3. Germline V lookup: CDR1 SQVTM, CDR2 ANQGSEA. Trimming shortened V by 7 bases and J by 5 bases, and 15 bases separated the two germline ends. For the CDR3, the DNA is TGCAGCGGTGCACAGTCAATGAACGAGCAGTACTTC. This sequence encodes CSGAQSMNEQYF.

The rearrangement uses TRBV27 and TRBJ1-5; no definite D call. The CDR3 runs 14 residues. Looked up from germline, CDR1 is MNHEY and CDR2 is SMNVEV (reference sequence). V dropped 5 bases and J dropped 12 bases, with 20 bases sitting between them. CDR3 DNA: TGTGCCAGCAGTGAGGTGGGCGGTGTGAAACTCCAGCATTTT. Translated: CASSEVGGVKLQHF.

The chain couples TRBV27 to TRBJ2-7; D is perhaps TRBD1 (6 bases). Looked up from germline, CDR1 is MNHEY and CDR2 is SMNVEV (reference sequence). The V and J ends lost 5 bases and 5 bases respectively, with 10 bases between them. This CDR3 has 12 amino acids. The CDR3 here is CASSTHRDEQYF. The CDR3 DNA reads TGTGCCAGCAGTACCCACAGGGACGAGCAGTACTTC.

V gene TRBV9 combines with J gene TRBJ1-2; TRBD1 matches at 10 bases. The ends lost 0 bases at V and 8 bases at J; junction bases unmatched: 10. The CDR3 is 16 residues long. Germline CDR1 reads SGDLS; CDR2 reads YYNGEE. The CDR3 region is CASSVVVTGGAGGYTF. CDR3 sequence (DNA): TGTGCCAGCAGCGTAGTCGTGACAGGGGGCGCAGGAGGCTACACCTTC. Looking up the rest from reference TRBV9 and TRBJ1-2 gives the full variable domain: DSGVTQTPKHLITATGQRVTLRCSPRSGDLSVYWYQQSLDQGLQFLIQYYNGEERAKGNILERFSAQQFPDLHSELNLSSLELGDSALYFCASSVVVTGGAGGYTFGSGTRLTVV.

This clone was counted only a few times. V usage is TRBV28 and J usage is TRBJ2-7; the D gene is possibly TRBD2 (6 bases). Germline-derived CDR1 and CDR2 are MDHEN and SYDVKM. The CDR3 length is 14 residues. V was trimmed by 5 bases and J by 6 bases, leaving 17 bases between them. The CDR3 is CASSPTSPLTEQYF. CDR3 coding DNA: TGTGCCAGCAGTCCGACTAGTCCCCTAACCGAGCAGTACTTC. The full variable domain, in which reference TRBV28 and TRBJ2-7 provide the parts outside the CDR3, is DVKVTQSSRYLVKRTGEKVFLECVQDMDHENMFWYRQDPGLGLRLIYFSYDVKMKEKGDIPEGYSVSREKKERFSLILESASTNQTSMYLCASSPTSPLTEQYFGPGTRLTVT.

The CDR3 nucleotides read TGCGCCAGCAGCTTCGGGGGGAATGGCTACACCTTC. Its translation: CASSFGGNGYTF. The chain employs TRBV5-1 and TRBJ1-2; perhaps TRBD1 as D (5 bases). Trimming removed 2 bases from V and 6 bases from J, with 8 bases in between. In germline, CDR1 is SGHRS, CDR2 YFSETQ. The CDR3 is made up of 12 amino acids.

This clone has a single count. The chain carries TRBV4-2 and TRBJ1-2; D is unresolved. The V end lost 0 bases, the J end lost 3 bases, and 14 bases lay between the germline ends. The CDR3 contains 16 residues. Germline-derived CDR1 and CDR2 are LGHNA and YNFKEQ. CDR3 coding DNA: TGTGCCAGCAGCCAAGAAGCCCGGGCGAAGGACTATGGCTACACCTTC. Amino acids: CASSQEARAKDYGYTF.